The clone carrying this TCR beta chain was found many times. The antigen remains undetermined. Trimming left V 0 bases short and J 4 bases short, with 20 bases between. The CDR3 spans 17 residues. CDR1 is SGDLS, CDR2 YYNGEE, per germline. Arm-PCR of CDR3 regions with iRepertoire HTBI primers generated TCR beta libraries. MiXCR was run by TCRdb on the multiplex PCR reads, yielding one entry per CDR3 protein. The sample includes about 310,000 distinct CDR3 sequences, around a fifth of them seen just once. The sample comes from a study of regulatory T cells in long-lasting Graves disease. As for the study in general: The criterion for persistent Graves' disease was over 5 years of antithyroid drugs with positive TSH receptor antibodies.

Time point here: persistent/refractory GD, antithyroid drugs over 5 years with positive TRAb. TCR sequences were obtained from RNA taken from PBMCs. American Thyroid Association guidelines were used to diagnose Graves' disease. Study-wide points: Sharing of public clonotypes was greater in persistent patients (roughly 2,600) than in new patients (about 970). Segments TRBV28, TRBJ1-2 and TRBJ2-5 showed preferential usage in persistent disease.

The TCR comes from a female donor with Graves disease. Source: peripheral blood mononuclear cells (PBMCs), taken when the disease was refractory, from a patient treated with antithyroid drugs. J is TRBJ2-7 and V is TRBV9, with D possibly being TRBD1 (5 bases). This CDR3 reads CASSVVPAVRVEYEQYF. The CDR3 DNA reads TGTGCCAGCAGCGTAGTGCCAGCCGTCAGGGTCGAATACGAGCAGTACTTC.